Below are 20 T cell receptor beta chains sequenced from a single sample in a study of response to subunit inactivated influenza vaccine. TCRdb redid the calling of the RT-PCR reads with MiXCR, one entry per CDR3 protein. Seen here are 650,000 to 850,000 distinct CDR3 sequences, 11% to 15% observed once, and the top ten hold 5.5% to 8%. The source material was PBMCs from blood, sampled roughly 2 weeks before vaccination. The receptors originated from a man aged 45-60 years who received an inactivated influenza vaccine.

This clonotype was observed a handful of times. The chain couples TRBV2 to TRBJ1-5; no clear D. CDR1 is SNHLY, CDR2 FYNNEI, per germline. The CDR3 is made up of 14 amino acids. Trimming left V 3 bases short and J 2 bases short, with 8 bases between. The CDR3 DNA follows: TGTGCCAGCAGTGACTACAGTGGCAATCAGCCCCAGCATTTT. Encoded protein: CASSDYSGNQPQHF.

This clonotype was detected ten times or more. One base away lies a much larger clone, so this may be a sequencing read error. This chain joins TRBV12-3 or TRBV12-4 and TRBJ2-2; D unresolved. The CDR3 consists of 13 residues. Trimming took off 3 bases at V and 1 base at J, with 3 bases between the two ends. The CDR3 DNA reads TGTGCCAGCAGTTTTAAGAACACCGGGGAGCTGTTTTTT. Translating it yields CASSFKNTGELFF.

The gene calls are TRBV6-1 and TRBJ2-5; D ambiguous. Trimming shortened V by 6 bases and J by 4 bases, and 12 bases separated the two germline ends. The germline V gene encodes CDR1 MNHNS and CDR2 SASEGT. CDR3 length equals 13 residues. CDR3 nucleotide sequence: TGTGCCAGCAGACTCCCGGTGGGAGAGACCCAGTACTTC. Amino acid sequence: CASRLPVGETQYF.

The J gene is TRBJ2-7, the V gene TRBV10-3; 9 bases fit TRBD1. Germline-derived CDR1 and CDR2 are ENHRY and SYGVKD. Trimming cost V 4 bases and J 4 bases; bases outside gene matches: 2. This CDR3 region has 13 residues. The CDR3 coding sequence is TGTGCCATCAGTGGGACAGGGGCTTACGAGCAGTACTTC. It is translated as CAISGTGAYEQYF.

The chain employs TRBV7-9 and TRBJ2-7; 8 bases match TRBD2. V lost 5 bases to trimming and J lost 7 bases; unmatched junction nucleotides: 10. The CDR3 length is 14 residues. The germline V gene has CDR1 SEHNR and CDR2 FQNEAQ (reference sequence). DNA of the CDR3: TGTGCCAGCAGCAACCCGGGAGGGCTCGGGGAGCAGTACTTC. It encodes CASSNPGGLGEQYF.

The chain combines TRBV27 with TRBJ1-1, with TRBD1 matching 8 bases. The CDR3 is 14 amino acids. Germline CDR1 MNHEY, CDR2 SMNVEV (reference sequence). With V trimmed by 6 bases and J by 4 bases, 7 bases remained unmatched. DNA of the CDR3: TGTGCCAGCAGACAGACGACAGGGGTCACTGAAGCTTTCTTT. Amino acid sequence: CASRQTTGVTEAFF.

This clonotype was counted a few times. The V gene is TRBV5-5, the J gene TRBJ2-1; D is undetermined. V lost 5 bases and J 7 bases, leaving 16 bases between the germline ends. CDR1 is SGHKS and CDR2 is YYEKEE in the germline V gene (reference sequence). The CDR3 contains 14 residues. This chain's CDR3 is CASSFRPLVNEQFF. The CDR3 coding sequence is TGTGCCAGCAGTTTTAGGCCTCTGGTGAATGAGCAGTTCTTC.

The chain couples TRBV4-1 to TRBJ2-7; D uncertain. This CDR3 is 12 amino acids long. V dropped 8 bases and J dropped 3 bases, with 11 bases sitting between them. Germline V gene data show CDR1 as MGHRA and CDR2 as YSYEKL. Here the CDR3 reads CASGRSDYEQYF. The CDR3 nucleotides read TGCGCCAGCGGGCGCTCAGACTACGAGCAGTACTTC.

Only a few counts were recorded for this clonotype. The chain links TRBV5-1 to TRBJ2-3; D gene ambiguous. The CDR3 is 16 amino acids. CDR1 is SGHRS, CDR2 YFSETQ, per germline. V gave up 0 bases and J gave up 1 base, with 12 bases separating them. The CDR3 DNA follows: TGCGCCAGCAGCTTGGAATTAGGACCTGGCACAGATACGCAGTATTTT. It codes for CASSLELGPGTDTQYF. Full variable domain (outside the CDR3, taken from reference TRBV5-1 and TRBJ2-3): KAGVTQTPRYLIKTRGQQVTLSCSPISGHRSVSWYQQTPGQGLQFLFEYFSETQRNKGNFPGRFSGRQFSNSRSEMNVSTLELGDSALYLCASSLELGPGTDTQYFGPGTRLTVL.

This clonotype occurred a few times. V is TRBV28 and J is TRBJ1-1, with 7 bases that match TRBD1. V trimming: 6 bases; J trimming: 6 bases; junction bases outside the gene matches: 7. This CDR3 region has 13 residues. The germline CDR1 and CDR2 sequences are MDHEN and SYDVKM. CDR3 protein: CASRQTGWAEAFF. The CDR3 DNA reads TGTGCCAGCAGGCAGACAGGGTGGGCTGAAGCTTTCTTT.

The V and J genes are TRBV12-3 or TRBV12-4 and TRBJ1-2, with a possible D match to TRBD1 (5 bases). The ends were cut back, 6 bases at V and 6 bases at J, with 8 bases in the middle. The length of the CDR3 is 11 residues. The CDR3, as DNA: TGTGCCAGCAGCCTGGGACATGGCTACACCTTC. Its translation is CASSLGHGYTF.

This sequence joins TRBV4-1 and TRBJ2-1, with D unresolved. The CDR3 runs 13 residues. V dropped 4 bases and J dropped 9 bases, with 13 bases sitting between them. Germline values: CDR1 MGHRA, CDR2 YSYEKL. CDR3 nucleotides: TGCGCCAGCAGCCGAGCCGGATGGAGTGAGCAGTTCTTC. Translating gives CASSRAGWSEQFF.

This clonotype was detected ten times or more. The chain has TRBV14 and TRBJ2-1, with a possible D match to TRBD1 (6 bases). CDR1 is SGHDN and CDR2 is FVKESK in the germline V gene. Trimming removed 3 bases at V and 0 bases at J, with 9 bases between. CDR3 length: 15 amino acids. The CDR3 region is CASSQTGVSYNEQFF. The CDR3 bases are TGTGCCAGCAGCCAGACAGGAGTCTCCTACAATGAGCAGTTCTTC.

This sequence joins TRBV24-1 and TRBJ2-1; D is possibly TRBD2 (5 bases). Germline loops: CDR1 KGHDR, CDR2 SFDVKD. V lost 7 bases, J lost 4 bases, and 13 bases lay in between. This CDR3 spans 14 amino acids. The CDR3 DNA reads TGTGCCACCAGGGACGGGAAAGCGTACAATGAGCAGTTCTTC. The encoded protein is CATRDGKAYNEQFF.

This clonotype was seen a few times. The CDR3 DNA is TGTGCCAGCAGCCAAGGGAAGGTTACCCAGTACTTC. Translation: CASSQGKVTQYF. The rearrangement joins TRBV3-1 to TRBJ2-5, with D uncertain. Germline CDR1 LGHDT, CDR2 YNNKEL (reference sequence). The CDR3 has 12 residues. V lost 1 base to trimming and J lost 8 bases, with 8 bases between them.

Turning to this clonotype: A much larger clone is a single base away; this may be a read error. This chain connects TRBV29-1 to TRBJ2-1, with 11 bases matching TRBD2. The J call may be in error: the DNA end matches TRBJ2-7 better. Germline V gene data show CDR1 as SQVTM and CDR2 as ANQGSEA. The CDR3 is 15 residues long. The chain's CDR3 is CSVGKTSGAYNEQYF. The CDR3 bases are TGCAGCGTCGGGAAGACTAGCGGGGCCTACAATGAGCAGTACTTC.

The rearrangement joins TRBV28 to TRBJ1-2; D remains ambiguous. Trimming left V 7 bases short and J 0 bases short, with 9 bases between. Germline CDR1 reads MDHEN; CDR2 reads SYDVKM. This CDR3 is 13 amino acids long. The CDR3 DNA is TGTGCCAGCACCACAAAACCTAACTATGGCTACACCTTC. Its translation: CASTTKPNYGYTF.

The chain employs TRBV18 and TRBJ2-2, with D tentatively TRBD1 (6 bases). CDR1 KGHSH and CDR2 LQKENI come from the germline V gene. V gave up 1 base and J gave up 0 bases, with 9 bases separating them. The CDR3 has 16 amino acids. In DNA, the CDR3 is TGTGCCAGCTCACCACAGAACAGGGCGAACACCGGGGAGCTGTTTTTT. Amino acids: CASSPQNRANTGELFF. Supplemented by reference TRBV18 and TRBJ2-2, the full variable domain reads NAGVMQNPRHLVRRRGQEARLRCSPMKGHSHVYWYRQLPEEGLKFMVYLQKENIIDESGMPKERFSAEFPKEGPSILRIQQVVRGDSAAYFCASSPQNRANTGELFFGEGSRLTVL.

The chain recombines TRBV9 with TRBJ2-7, with D possibly being TRBD2 (6 bases). Germline values: CDR1 SGDLS, CDR2 YYNGEE. The CDR3 has 15 amino acids. Trimming pared 4 bases from V and 2 bases from J, leaving 16 bases between. The CDR3 is CASSPVGSGAYEQYF. CDR3 DNA: TGTGCCAGCAGCCCGGTTGGTAGCGGAGCCTACGAGCAGTACTTC.

The V call is TRBV24-1, the J call TRBJ1-5; D is uncertain. The CDR3 is 13 residues long. Per the germline V gene, CDR1 is KGHDR and CDR2 is SFDVKD. V gave up 5 bases and J gave up 3 bases, with 7 bases separating them. The CDR3 loop reads CATSVGSNQPQHF. CDR3 sequence (DNA): TGTGCCACCAGTGTTGGTTCCAATCAGCCCCAGCATTTT.